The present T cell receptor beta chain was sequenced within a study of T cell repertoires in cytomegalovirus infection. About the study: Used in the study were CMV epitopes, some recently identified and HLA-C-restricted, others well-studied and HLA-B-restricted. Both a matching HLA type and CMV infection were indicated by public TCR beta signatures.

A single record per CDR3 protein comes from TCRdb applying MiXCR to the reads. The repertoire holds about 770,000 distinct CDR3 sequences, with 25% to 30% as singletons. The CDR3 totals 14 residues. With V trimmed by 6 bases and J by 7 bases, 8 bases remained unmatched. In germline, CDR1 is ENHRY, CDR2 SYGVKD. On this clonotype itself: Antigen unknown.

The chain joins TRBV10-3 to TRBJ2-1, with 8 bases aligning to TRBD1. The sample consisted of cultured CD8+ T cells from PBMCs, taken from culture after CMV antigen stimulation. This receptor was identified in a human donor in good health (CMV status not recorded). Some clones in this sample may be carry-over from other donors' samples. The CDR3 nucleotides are TGTGCCATCAGCAATGGACAGGGTCCTAATGAGCAGTTCTTC. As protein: CAISNGQGPNEQFF.